This is a list of T cell receptor beta chains from one sample in a study of CD8 T cells in Susac syndrome. MiXCR, run by TCRdb on the immunoSEQ multiplex PCR reads, gives a single entry per CDR3 protein. The sample has a few hundred thousand distinct CDR3 sequences; 95% are singletons. What was sequenced was CD4+ T cells from PBMCs. These receptors all come from a human donor with multiple sclerosis. The CDR3 runs from the conserved cysteine through the conserved F or W. Each record gives: V gene, J gene, D gene, clone size, CDR3 protein, CDR3 DNA. The D gene is left open where the match is weak. Size values are once, few and many counts, or a class for expanded clones, and some rows have none.

TRBV3-1	TRBJ2-7	TRBD2	NA	CASSSTAGGYEQYF	TGTGCCAGCAGCTCGACGGCGGGGGGCTACGAGCAGTACTTC
TRBV29-1	TRBJ2-2	NA	NA	CSAGRYTGELFF	TGCAGTGCTGGCCGGTACACCGGGGAGCTGTTTTTT
TRBV29-1	TRBJ2-1	TRBD2	NA	CSVQPSGSSYNEQFF	TGCAGCGTACAACCTAGCGGGAGCTCCTACAATGAGCAGTTCTTC
TRBV9	TRBJ2-1	TRBD1	NA	CASSDRGNEQFF	TGTGCCAGCTCGGACAGGGGCAATGAGCAGTTCTTC
TRBV6-2/TRBV6-3	TRBJ2-1	TRBD2	NA	CASSYSSTRLAGGPRGGFF	TGTGCCAGCAGTTACTCATCAACCCGACTAGCGGGAGGCCCTCGTGGGGGGTTCTTC
TRBV6-7	TRBJ2-2	NA	NA	CASTPGLEGRTGELFF	TGTGCCAGCACCCCCGGTTTAGAGGGGCGCACCGGGGAGCTGTTTTTT
TRBV15	TRBJ2-1	NA	NA	CATSSPRDARSYNEQFF	TGTGCCACCAGCAGCCCTAGGGACGCCCGCTCCTACAATGAGCAGTTCTTC
TRBV12-3/TRBV12-4	TRBJ2-7	TRBD2	NA	CASSSQGTSGSYEQYF	TGTGCCAGCAGTTCCCAAGGGACTAGCGGGTCCTACGAGCAGTACTTC
TRBV12-3/TRBV12-4	TRBJ2-2	NA	NA	CASSFASGSYTGELFF	TGTGCCAGCAGTTTCGCTTCAGGGTCGTACACCGGGGAGCTGTTTTTT
TRBV5-1	TRBJ2-2	TRBD1	NA	CASSTNDRGSFTGELFF	TGCGCCAGCAGCACCAACGACAGGGGAAGTTTCACCGGGGAGCTGTTTTTT
TRBV7-9	TRBJ2-2	NA	NA	CASSLRPGPANTGELFF	TGTGCCAGCAGCTTACGACCCGGGCCAGCGAACACCGGGGAGCTGTTTTTT
TRBV4-2	TRBJ2-2	TRBD2	NA	CASSPIPGLAGKAGELFF	TGTGCCAGCAGCCCGATTCCGGGACTAGCGGGCAAGGCCGGGGAGCTGTTTTTT
TRBV9	TRBJ2-1	NA	NA	CASSLRDMIWFF	TGTGCCAGCAGCCTCCGGGACATGATATGGTTCTTC
TRBV20-1	TRBJ1-5	NA	NA	CSARPSEGLNQPQHF	TGCAGTGCTAGACCCTCTGAGGGGCTCAATCAGCCCCAGCATTTT
TRBV12-5	TRBJ1-5	NA	once	CASAAGEVNQPQHF	TGTGCTAGTGCGGCGGGGGAGGTCAATCAGCCCCAGCATTTT
TRBV20-1	TRBJ2-5	NA	NA	CSARDGGNQETQYF	TGCAGTGCTAGAGATGGGGGGAATCAAGAGACCCAGTACTTC
TRBV7-3	TRBJ1-1	NA	NA	CASSRAGSYMNTEAFF	TGTGCCAGCAGCCGTGCGGGGAGCTATATGAACACTGAAGCTTTCTTT
TRBV20-1	TRBJ2-7	NA	NA	CSAAGGRALAYEQYF	TGCAGTGCCGCCGGGGGGCGGGCACTCGCCTACGAGCAGTACTTC
TRBV5-1	TRBJ2-1	TRBD2	NA	CASRLAPTSGYNEQFF	TGCGCCAGCAGACTCGCCCCGACTAGCGGGTACAATGAGCAGTTCTTC
TRBV27	TRBJ2-7	NA	NA	CASSLQGGYYEQYF	TGTGCCAGCAGTTTACAGGGGGGATACTACGAGCAGTACTTC
TRBV7-2	TRBJ2-7	NA	NA	CASSLGTIYYEQYF	TGTGCCAGCAGCTTAGGGACAATCTACTACGAGCAGTACTTC
TRBV29-1	TRBJ2-7	NA	NA	CSVGPDSYEQYF	TGCAGCGTTGGCCCGGACTCCTACGAGCAGTACTTC
TRBV21-1	TRBJ1-1	NA	NA	CASSKPGGTEAFF	TGTGCCAGCAGCAAGCCAGGGGGCACTGAAGCTTTCTTT
TRBV6-2/TRBV6-3	TRBJ1-2	TRBD1	NA	CASEGARYGYTF	TGTGCCAGCGAGGGGGCACGCTATGGCTACACCTTC
TRBV29-1	TRBJ2-4	NA	NA	CSVGEPLAKNIQYF	TGCAGCGTTGGGGAACCTCTAGCCAAAAACATTCAGTACTTC
TRBV5-1	TRBJ2-5	NA	NA	CASSQQGSGQETQYF	TGCGCCAGCAGCCAACAGGGATCTGGCCAAGAGACCCAGTACTTC
TRBV3-1	TRBJ2-7	NA	few	CASSQDLLHEQYF	TGTGCCAGCAGCCAAGATTTACTCCACGAGCAGTACTTC
TRBV19	TRBJ2-5	NA	NA	CASSRPGQQQETQYF	TGTGCCAGTTCCCGGCCAGGGCAGCAACAAGAGACCCAGTACTTC
TRBV9	TRBJ2-2	NA	NA	CASSVAVGVITGELFF	TGTGCCAGCAGCGTAGCGGTAGGCGTAATCACCGGGGAGCTGTTTTTT
TRBV25-1	TRBJ1-1	NA	NA	CASSEWPGNTEAFF	TGTGCCAGCAGTGAATGGCCGGGGAACACTGAAGCTTTCTTT
TRBV2	TRBJ2-2	NA	NA	CASSGANTGELFF	TGTGCCAGCAGTGGGGCGAACACCGGGGAGCTGTTTTTT
TRBV7-9	TRBJ2-7	NA	NA	CASSRDTGVEQYF	TGTGCCAGCAGCCGGGATACGGGGGTGGAGCAGTACTTC
TRBV20-1	TRBJ2-1	NA	NA	CSARVAYNEQFF	TGCAGTGCTAGAGTTGCCTACAATGAGCAGTTCTTC
TRBV20-1	TRBJ1-1	NA	NA	CSADRSEAFF	TGCAGTGCTGACAGAAGTGAAGCTTTCTTT
TRBV2	TRBJ2-5	NA	NA	CASSRDLGETQYF	TGTGCCAGCAGTAGGGATCTCGGGGAGACCCAGTACTTC
TRBV7-9	TRBJ2-5	NA	NA	CASSLVGSPETQYF	TGTGCCAGCAGCTTAGTCGGCAGCCCGGAGACCCAGTACTTC
TRBV24-1	TRBJ2-1	NA	once	CATSESRGYNEQFF	TGTGCCACCAGTGAGAGCAGGGGATACAATGAGCAGTTCTTC
TRBV15	TRBJ1-1	NA	once	CATSRGANTEAFF	TGTGCCACCAGCAGGGGTGCGAACACTGAAGCTTTCTTT
TRBV25-1	TRBJ2-5	TRBD2	NA	CASSEGLLAGETQYF	TGTGCCAGCAGTGAAGGTTTACTAGCGGGAGAGACCCAGTACTTC
TRBV3-1	TRBJ2-3	NA	NA	CASSQDRRTAKSSDTQYF	TGTGCCAGCAGCCAAGATCGCCGGACCGCGAAATCGTCAGATACGCAGTATTTT
TRBV27	TRBJ1-2	TRBD1	NA	CASRPQDRDLYYTF	TGTGCCAGCAGACCTCAGGACAGGGATCTTTACTACACCTTC
TRBV29-1	TRBJ2-2	NA	NA	CSVKGQGANTGELFF	TGCAGCGTTAAGGGTCAGGGCGCGAACACCGGGGAGCTGTTTTTT
TRBV5-4	TRBJ2-7	NA	NA	CASSFPGFEQYF	TGTGCCAGCAGCTTTCCCGGGTTTGAGCAGTACTTC
TRBV6-5	TRBJ2-3	NA	NA	CASSLLGGPTDTQYF	TGTGCCAGCAGCCTACTCGGCGGTCCCACAGATACGCAGTATTTT
TRBV6-6	TRBJ2-7	TRBD2	NA	CASNGRTGGSYEQYF	TGTGCCAGCAACGGAAGAACGGGGGGCTCCTACGAGCAGTACTTC
TRBV20-1	TRBJ1-1	TRBD1	NA	CSPLDRANTEAFF	TGCAGTCCCCTGGACAGGGCGAACACTGAAGCTTTCTTT
TRBV5-1	TRBJ1-1	NA	NA	CASSSGAGMNTEAFF	TGCGCCAGCAGCTCAGGGGCCGGTATGAACACTGAAGCTTTCTTT